This TCR beta chain is from a study of T cell responses to AZD1222 COVID-19 vaccine. Second-dose timings of about 4 or about 12 weeks were pooled. Sequencing was performed with immunoSEQ multiplex PCR; in TCRdb, only in-frame clones are kept and a portion is missing. The table lists 50,000 to 60,000 clones, about 80% of them singletons. The CDR3 has 14 amino acids. CDR1 and CDR2 from the germline V gene are MNHEY and SVGAGI. The junction had 6 bases not matched to a gene; V was cut back by 7 bases and J by 1 base. To note about this clone: Its antigen remains unknown.

The study's findings and limits: White British donors predominated, females outnumbered males, and clonal diversity was possibly underestimated. The peak T cell response came first, and repertoires were sampled only after it. Reportedly, nearly half the spike-specific TCRs target unmutated variant regions.

Here the sequenced sample was peripheral blood, taken 28 days after the second AZD1222 dose. The TCR was taken from an adult who received the AZD1222 COVID-19 vaccine. The chain recombines TRBV6-5 with TRBJ2-5, with 7 bases identical to TRBD1. The CDR3: CASTRRTGQETQYF. For the CDR3, the DNA is TGTGCCAGCACTCGACGGACAGGCCAAGAGACCCAGTACTTC.